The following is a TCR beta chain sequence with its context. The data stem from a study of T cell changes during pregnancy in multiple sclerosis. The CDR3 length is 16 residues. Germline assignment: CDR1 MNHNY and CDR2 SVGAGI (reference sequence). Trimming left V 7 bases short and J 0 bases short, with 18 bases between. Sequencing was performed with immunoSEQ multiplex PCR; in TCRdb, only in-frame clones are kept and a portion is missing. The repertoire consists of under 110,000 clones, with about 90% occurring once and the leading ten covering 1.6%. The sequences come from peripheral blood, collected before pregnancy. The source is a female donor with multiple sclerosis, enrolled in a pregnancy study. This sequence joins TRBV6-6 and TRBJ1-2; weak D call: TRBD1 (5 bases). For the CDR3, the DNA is TGTGCCAGCACCTTCTACGGAGGGGATCCTAACTATGGCTACACCTTC. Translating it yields CASTFYGGDPNYGYTF.